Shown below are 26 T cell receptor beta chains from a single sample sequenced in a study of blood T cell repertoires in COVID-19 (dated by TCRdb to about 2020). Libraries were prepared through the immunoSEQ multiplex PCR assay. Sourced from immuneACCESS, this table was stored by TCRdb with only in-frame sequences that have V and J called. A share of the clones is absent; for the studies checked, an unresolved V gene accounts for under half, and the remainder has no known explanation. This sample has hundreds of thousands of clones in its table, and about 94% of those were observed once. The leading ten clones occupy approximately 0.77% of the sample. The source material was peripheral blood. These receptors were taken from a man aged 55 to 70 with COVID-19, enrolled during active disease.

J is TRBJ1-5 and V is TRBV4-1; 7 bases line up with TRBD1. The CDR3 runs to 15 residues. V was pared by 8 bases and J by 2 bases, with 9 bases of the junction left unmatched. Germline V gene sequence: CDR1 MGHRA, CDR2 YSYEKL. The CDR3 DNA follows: TGCGCCAGCTCTCTTGACAGGGAGCGCAATCAGCCCCAGCATTTT. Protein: CASSLDRERNQPQHF.

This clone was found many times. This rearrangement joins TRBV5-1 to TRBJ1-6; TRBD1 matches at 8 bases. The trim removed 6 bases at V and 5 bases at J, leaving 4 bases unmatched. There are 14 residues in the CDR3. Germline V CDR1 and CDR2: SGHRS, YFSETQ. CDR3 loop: CASTKDRDNSPLHF. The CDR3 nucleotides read TGCGCCAGCACAAAGGACAGGGATAATTCACCCCTCCACTTT. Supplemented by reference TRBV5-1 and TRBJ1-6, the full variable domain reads KAGVTQTPRYLIKTRGQQVTLSCSPISGHRSVSWYQQTPGQGLQFLFEYFSETQRNKGNFPGRFSGRQFSNSRSEMNVSTLELGDSALYLCASTKDRDNSPLHFGNGTRLTVT.

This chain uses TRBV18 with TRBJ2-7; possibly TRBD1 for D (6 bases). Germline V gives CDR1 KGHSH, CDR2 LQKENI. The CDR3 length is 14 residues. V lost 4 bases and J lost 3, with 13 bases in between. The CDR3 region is CASSLPTGLYEQYF. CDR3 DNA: TGTGCCAGCTCACTACCTACAGGGCTCTACGAGCAGTACTTC.

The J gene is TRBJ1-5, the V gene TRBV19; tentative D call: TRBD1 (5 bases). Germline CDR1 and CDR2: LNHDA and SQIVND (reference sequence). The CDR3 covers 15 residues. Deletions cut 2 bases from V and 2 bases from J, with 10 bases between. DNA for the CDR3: TGTGCCAGTAGTATAAGGGGCTTTGGCAATCAGCCCCAGCATTTT. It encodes CASSIRGFGNQPQHF.

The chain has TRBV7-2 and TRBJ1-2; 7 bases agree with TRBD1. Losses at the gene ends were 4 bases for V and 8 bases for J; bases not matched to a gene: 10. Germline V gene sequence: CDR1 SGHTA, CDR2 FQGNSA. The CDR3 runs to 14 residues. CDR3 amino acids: CASSSGGRPYGYTF. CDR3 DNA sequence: TGTGCCAGCAGCTCAGGGGGTAGGCCTTACGGCTACACCTTC.

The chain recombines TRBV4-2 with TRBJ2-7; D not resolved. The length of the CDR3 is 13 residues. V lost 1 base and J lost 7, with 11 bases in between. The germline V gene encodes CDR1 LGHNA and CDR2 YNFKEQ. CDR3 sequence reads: CASSQVNSQEQYF. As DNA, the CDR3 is TGTGCCAGCAGCCAAGTTAACTCTCAAGAGCAGTACTTC.

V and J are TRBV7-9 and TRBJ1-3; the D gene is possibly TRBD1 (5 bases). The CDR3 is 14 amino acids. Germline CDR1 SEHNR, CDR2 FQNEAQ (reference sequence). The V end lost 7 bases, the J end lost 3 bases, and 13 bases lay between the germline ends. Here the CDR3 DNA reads TGTGCCAGCAACCCAACAGGCAGTGGAAACACCATATATTTT. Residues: CASNPTGSGNTIYF.

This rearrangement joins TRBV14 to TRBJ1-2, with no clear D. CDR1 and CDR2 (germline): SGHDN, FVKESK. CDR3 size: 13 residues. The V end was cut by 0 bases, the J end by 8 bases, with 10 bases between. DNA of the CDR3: TGTGCCAGCAGCCAAGATATATTCGGGGGCTACACCTTC. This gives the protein CASSQDIFGGYTF.

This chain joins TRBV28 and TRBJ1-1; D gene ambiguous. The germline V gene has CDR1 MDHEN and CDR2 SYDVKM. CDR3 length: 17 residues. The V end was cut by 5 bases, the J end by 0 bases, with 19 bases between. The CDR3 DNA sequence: TGTGCCAGCAGTGCCTCCTCTCGAGGGCTTTTGAACACTGAAGCTTTCTTT. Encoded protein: CASSASSRGLLNTEAFF. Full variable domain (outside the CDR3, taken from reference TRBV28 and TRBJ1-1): DVKVTQSSRYLVKRTGEKVFLECVQDMDHENMFWYRQDPGLGLRLIYFSYDVKMKEKGDIPEGYSVSREKKERFSLILESASTNQTSMYLCASSASSRGLLNTEAFFGQGTRLTVV.

The CDR3 region is CASSPIGGGGTEAFF. CDR3 nucleotides: TGTGCCAGCTCACCGATTGGGGGGGGAGGCACTGAAGCTTTCTTT. This chain uses TRBV18 with TRBJ1-1, with TRBD1 as a possible D gene (5 bases). V was trimmed by 3 bases and J by 4 bases, leaving 15 bases between them. Germline-derived CDR1 and CDR2 are KGHSH and LQKENI. The CDR3 has 15 amino acids.

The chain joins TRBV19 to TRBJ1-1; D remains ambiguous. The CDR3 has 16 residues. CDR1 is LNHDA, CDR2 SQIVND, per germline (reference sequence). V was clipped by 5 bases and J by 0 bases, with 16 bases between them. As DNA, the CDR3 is TGTGCCAGTAGTCTCGGGATCCGCAGCCTGAACACTGAAGCTTTCTTT. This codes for CASSLGIRSLNTEAFF.

The CDR3, as DNA: TGTGCCAGCAGCCATACAGGGTCCGGCTACACCTTC. Its protein product is CASSHTGSGYTF. This rearrangement joins TRBV5-4 to TRBJ1-2; TRBD1 is a possible D gene (6 bases). The CDR3 length is 12 residues. V lost 4 bases to trimming and J lost 8 bases, with 12 bases between them. Germline CDR1 and CDR2: SGHNT and YYREEE (reference sequence).

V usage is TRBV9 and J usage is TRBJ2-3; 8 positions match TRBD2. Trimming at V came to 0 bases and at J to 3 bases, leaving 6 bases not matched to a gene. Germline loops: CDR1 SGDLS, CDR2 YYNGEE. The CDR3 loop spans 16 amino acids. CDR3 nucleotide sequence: TGTGCCAGCAGCGTAGTGCCGGGCGGGGGGACAGATACGCAGTATTTT. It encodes CASSVVPGGGTDTQYF.

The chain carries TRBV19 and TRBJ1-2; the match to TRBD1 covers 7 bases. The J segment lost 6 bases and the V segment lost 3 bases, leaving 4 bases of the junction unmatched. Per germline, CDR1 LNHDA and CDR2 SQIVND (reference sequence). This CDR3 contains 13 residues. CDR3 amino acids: CASSIETGNGYTF. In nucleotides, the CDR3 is TGTGCCAGTAGTATCGAGACAGGGAATGGCTACACCTTC. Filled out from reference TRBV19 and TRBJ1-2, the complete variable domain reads DGGITQSPKYLFRKEGQNVTLSCEQNLNHDAMYWYRQDPGQGLRLIYYSQIVNDFQKGDIAEGYSVSREKKESFPLTVTSAQKNPTAFYLCASSIETGNGYTFGSGTRLTVV.

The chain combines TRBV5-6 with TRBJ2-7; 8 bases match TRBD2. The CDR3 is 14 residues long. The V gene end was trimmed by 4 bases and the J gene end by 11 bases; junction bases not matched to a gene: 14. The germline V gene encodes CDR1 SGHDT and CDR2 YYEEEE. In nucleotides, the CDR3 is TGTGCCAGCAGCCCCCCGGGACTAGTCAATCGCAAGTACTTC. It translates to CASSPPGLVNRKYF.

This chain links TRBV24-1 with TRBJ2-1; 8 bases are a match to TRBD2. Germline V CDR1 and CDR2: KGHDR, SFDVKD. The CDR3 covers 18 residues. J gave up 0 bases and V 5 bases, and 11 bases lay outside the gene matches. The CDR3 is CATSGSGSSTISYNEQFF. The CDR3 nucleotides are TGTGCCACCAGTGGAAGCGGGAGCTCCACTATCTCCTACAATGAGCAGTTCTTC.

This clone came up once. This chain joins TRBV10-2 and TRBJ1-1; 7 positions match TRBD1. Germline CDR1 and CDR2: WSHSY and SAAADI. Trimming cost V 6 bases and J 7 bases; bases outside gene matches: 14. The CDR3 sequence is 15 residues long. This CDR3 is CASRNRDRGHLEAFF. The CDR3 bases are TGCGCCAGCAGAAACCGGGACAGAGGTCACCTTGAAGCTTTCTTT.

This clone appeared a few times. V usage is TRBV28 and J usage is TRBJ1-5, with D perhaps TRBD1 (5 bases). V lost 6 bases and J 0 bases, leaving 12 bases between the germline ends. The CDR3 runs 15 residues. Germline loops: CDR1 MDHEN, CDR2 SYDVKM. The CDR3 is CASRPLQVSNQPQHF. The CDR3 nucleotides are TGTGCCAGCAGACCACTACAGGTTAGCAATCAGCCCCAGCATTTT.

The DNA of the CDR3 is TGTGCCAGCAGCCAAGATCGTCAGGGGAACTATGGCTACACCTTC. This encodes CASSQDRQGNYGYTF. The chain links TRBV3-1 (or the pseudogene TRBV3-2) to TRBJ1-2, with TRBD1 as a possible D gene (6 bases). Germline assignment: CDR1 LGHDT and CDR2 YNNKEL (reference sequence). The CDR3 extends over 15 amino acids. Trimming removed 0 bases from V and 2 bases from J, with 10 bases in between.

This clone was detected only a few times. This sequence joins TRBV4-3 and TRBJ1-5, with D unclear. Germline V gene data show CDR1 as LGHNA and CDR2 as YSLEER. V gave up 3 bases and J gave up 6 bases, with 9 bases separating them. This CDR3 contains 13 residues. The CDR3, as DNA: TGCGCCAGCAGCCAGGAGTCGGGTCAGCCCCAGCATTTT. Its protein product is CASSQESGQPQHF.

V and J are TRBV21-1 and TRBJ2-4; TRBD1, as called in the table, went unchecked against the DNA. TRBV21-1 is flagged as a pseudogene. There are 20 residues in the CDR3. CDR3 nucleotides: TGTGCCAGCAGCAAAGCAACCTCCTGGGACAGGGCGGGGGCCAAAAACATTCAGTACTTC. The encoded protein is CASSKATSWDRAGAKNIQYF.

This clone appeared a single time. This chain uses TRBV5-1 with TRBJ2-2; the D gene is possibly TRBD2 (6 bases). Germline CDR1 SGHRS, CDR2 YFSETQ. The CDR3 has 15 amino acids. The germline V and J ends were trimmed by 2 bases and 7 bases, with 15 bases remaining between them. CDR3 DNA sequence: TGCGCCAGCAGCTTAGCCGGGACTTCGGGCGGGGAGCTGTTTTTT. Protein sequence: CASSLAGTSGGELFF. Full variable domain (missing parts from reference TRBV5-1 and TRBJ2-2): KAGVTQTPRYLIKTRGQQVTLSCSPISGHRSVSWYQQTPGQGLQFLFEYFSETQRNKGNFPGRFSGRQFSNSRSEMNVSTLELGDSALYLCASSLAGTSGGELFFGEGSRLTVL.

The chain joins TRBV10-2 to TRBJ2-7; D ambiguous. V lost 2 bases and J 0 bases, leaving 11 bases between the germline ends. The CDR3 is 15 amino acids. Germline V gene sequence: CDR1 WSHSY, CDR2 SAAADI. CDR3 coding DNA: TGCGCCAGCAGTGAGCCTGGAGCAGTCTCCTACGAGCAGTACTTC. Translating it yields CASSEPGAVSYEQYF.

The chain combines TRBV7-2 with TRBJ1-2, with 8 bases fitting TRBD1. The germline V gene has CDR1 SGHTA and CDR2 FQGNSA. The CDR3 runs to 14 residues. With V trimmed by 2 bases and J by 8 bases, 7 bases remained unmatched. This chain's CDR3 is CASSLIGQGGGYTF. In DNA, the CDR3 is TGTGCCAGCAGCTTAATCGGACAGGGTGGAGGCTACACCTTC.

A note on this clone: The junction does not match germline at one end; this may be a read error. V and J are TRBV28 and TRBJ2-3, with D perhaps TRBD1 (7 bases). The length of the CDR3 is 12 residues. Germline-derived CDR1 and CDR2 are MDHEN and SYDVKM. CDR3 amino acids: CASRQGRDTRYF. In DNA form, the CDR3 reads TGTGCCAGCAGACAGGGGCGGGATACGCGGTATTTT.

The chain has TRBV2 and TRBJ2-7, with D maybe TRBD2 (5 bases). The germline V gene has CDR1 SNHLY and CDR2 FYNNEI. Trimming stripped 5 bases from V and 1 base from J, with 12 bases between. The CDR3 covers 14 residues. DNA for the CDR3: TGTGCCAGCAGTCTACGGACTGATTCCTACGAGCAGTACTTC. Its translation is CASSLRTDSYEQYF. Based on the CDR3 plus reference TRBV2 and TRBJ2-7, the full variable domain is EPEVTQTPSHQVTQMGQEVILRCVPISNHLYFYWYRQILGQKVEFLVSFYNNEISEKSEIFDDQFSVERPDGSNFTLKIRSTKLEDSAMYFCASSLRTDSYEQYFGPGTRLTVT.